These T cell receptor beta chains were read from a single sample in a study of CD8+CD57+ T cells in acquired aplastic anemia. A single record per CDR3 protein comes from TCRdb applying MiXCR to the reads. Of roughly 420,000 distinct CDR3 sequences in the sample, about two thirds were seen once. Sequencing used sorted CD4+, CD8+, or CD8+CD57+ T cells (not recorded which) from PBMCs. The receptors originated from a human donor in good health, serving as a control. CDR3s include the opening cysteine and the closing phenylalanine or tryptophan. D genes are given only for firm matches. Clone size is not always given. Where it is, it says once, few, many or a class for expanded clones.

D gene | J gene | clone size | V gene | CDR3 DNA | CDR3 protein
. | TRBJ2-7 | . | TRBV7-8 | TGTGCCAGCAGCCCGCACAGGGTCGATGGCTACACCTACTTC | CASSPHRVDGYTYF
. | TRBJ1-3 | many | TRBV5-5 | TGTGCCAGCAGCTTGGGGGGGGCTGGTGGAAACACCATATATTTT | CASSLGGAGGNTIYF
. | TRBJ2-7 | . | TRBV20-1 | TGCAGTGCTAGGGGCACTAGCTCCTACGAGCAGTACTTC | CSARGTSSYEQYF
TRBD1 | TRBJ1-2 | . | TRBV9 | TGTGCCAGCAGTACATGGACGACAGGGACTCGAAACTATGGCTACACCTTC | CASSTWTTGTRNYGYTF
. | TRBJ2-5 | . | TRBV15 | TGTGCCACCAGCAGCTTGATGGGGGATCGAGAGACCCAGTACTTC | CATSSLMGDRETQYF
. | TRBJ1-3 | . | TRBV19 | TGTGCCACCACCGCTGGTTTGGCGGGGGCTGTAAACACCCTGTATTTT | CATTAGLAGAVNTLYF
TRBD2 | TRBJ2-3 | once | TRBV5-8 | TGTGCCAGCAGCTCGGGCGGGGGTATTACAAATACGCAGTATTTT | CASSSGGGITNTQYF
TRBD1 | TRBJ1-1 | . | TRBV2 | TGTGCCAGCTGGACAGGGTGGGAGGACACTGAAGCTTTCTTT | CASWTGWEDTEAFF
TRBD1 | TRBJ2-5 | . | TRBV19 | TGTGCCAGTAGTAGGACAGGGGGGGCCGGTGAGACCCAGTACTTC | CASSRTGGAGETQYF
. | TRBJ2-5 | . | TRBV7-9 | TGTGCCAGCAGCCGACGAGCAGGGGCTGACAGGCAGCACTTC | CASSRRAGADRQHF
. | TRBJ2-7 | . | TRBV20-1 | TGCAGTGCTAGCCCCGACAAGGCAGCAGACTACGAGCAGTACTTC | CSASPDKAADYEQYF
. | TRBJ1-1 | few | TRBV10-3 | TGTGCCATCAAAGGGGCGGTCGACACTGAAGCTTTCTTT | CAIKGAVDTEAFF
TRBD1 | TRBJ1-4 | . | TRBV20-1 | TGCAGTGCATCTGACAGGGGACGATTTACAATGCTATTT | CSASDRGRFTMLF
. | TRBJ1-1 | . | TRBV9 | TGTGCCAGCAGCGTAGAAGGGGGGCGCGACACTGAAGCTTTCTTT | CASSVEGGRDTEAFF
. | TRBJ2-1 | . | TRBV5-1 | . | CDSSFYICRARPGQGRDNEQFF
. | TRBJ2-5 | . | TRBV25-1 | TGTGCCAGCAGTGCTACAACGGGACCGAGGGAGACCCAGTACTTC | CASSATTGPRETQYF
TRBD1 | TRBJ2-5 | . | TRBV10-1 | TGCGCCATCAGTGATTCAGGGACAGAAGAAACCCAGTACTTC | CAISDSGTEETQYF
TRBD1 | TRBJ2-1 | once | TRBV18 | TGTGCCGGCTCACCACGAGTAACGGGACAGGACCTCGGAGAGCAGTTCTTC | CAGSPRVTGQDLGEQFF
. | TRBJ2-3 | many | TRBV5-8 | TGTGCCAGCAGCTTGTCAATTGTGGGACGGGGGTCCCCAGATACGCAGTATTTT | CASSLSIVGRGSPDTQYF
. | TRBJ1-1 | many | TRBV9 | TGTGCCAGCAGCGTAGAAGCTACCAGGACAGCCATGAACACTGAAGCTTTCTTT | CASSVEATRTAMNTEAFF
TRBD2 | TRBJ2-7 | . | TRBV27 | TGTGCCAGCAGTTTATTGGGGACTAGCGGGGTATTCTACGAGCAGTACTTC | CASSLLGTSGVFYEQYF
. | TRBJ2-2 | . | TRBV5-1 | TGCGCCAGCAGTTTTGCAGGGGGGGGTGACACCGGGGAGCTGTTTTTT | CASSFAGGGDTGELFF
TRBD1 | TRBJ1-2 | few | TRBV29-1 | TGCAGCGCCAGCCGACCCACCCAAGGAGACAGGGACGGCTACACCTTC | CSASRPTQGDRDGYTF
. | TRBJ2-5 | few | TRBV6-5 | TGTGCCAGCAGTCCAATGACAGGCGGGAAAGAGACCCAGTACTTC | CASSPMTGGKETQYF
. | TRBJ1-1 | many | TRBV19 | TGTGCCAGTAGCGGGCATGGGGACACTGAAGCTTTCTTT | CASSGHGDTEAFF
. | TRBJ1-5 | many | TRBV2 | TGTGCCAGCAGTCGGTGGGGCCAGGGGCAGCCCCAGCATTTT | CASSRWGQGQPQHF
. | TRBJ1-2 | . | TRBV7-9 | TGTGCCAGCAGCTTAGGTACCAATTCCTATGGCTACACCTTC | CASSLGTNSYGYTF
. | TRBJ2-5 | . | TRBV7-6 | TGTGCCAGCAGCCCGGATAACCAAGAGACCCAGTACTTC | CASSPDNQETQYF
. | TRBJ1-2 | . | TRBV2 | TGTGCCAGCAGTGAGACGGGGCCCTCTGGCTACACCTTC | CASSETGPSGYTF
. | TRBJ1-1 | . | TRBV7-2 | TGTGCCAGCAGCTTAGAACGGCGGAACGCTGAAGCTTTCTTT | CASSLERRNAEAFF
. | TRBJ1-2 | . | TRBV29-1 | TGCAGCGTTGACGAGGGGGGGGGCTATGGCTACACCTTC | CSVDEGGGYGYTF
. | TRBJ2-7 | . | TRBV7-2 | TGTGCCAGCAGCTTACAGGGAGAGGCCACTGAAGCTTTC | CASSLQGEATEAF
. | TRBJ1-1 | . | TRBV7-3 | TGTGCCAGCAGCGCCAAGACCGGCGGACCTGCTTCCTTT | CASSAKTGGPASF
. | TRBJ1-3 | . | TRBV10-3 | TGTGCCATCGGACCTCGCGGGGTCTCTGGAAACACCATATATTTT | CAIGPRGVSGNTIYF
. | TRBJ1-2 | many | TRBV6-6 | TGTGCCAGCAGTTACCCGCGGACTGTGAACTATGGCTACACCTTC | CASSYPRTVNYGYTF
. | TRBJ1-2 | many | TRBV6-5 | TGTGCCAGCAGTTACAGGGAACGGGACTATGGCTACACCTTC | CASSYRERDYGYTF
. | TRBJ1-1 | many | TRBV6-2/TRBV6-3 | TGTGCCAGCAGTTACCCCGTGGGCACTGAAGCTTTCTTT | CASSYPVGTEAFF
. | TRBJ2-2 | . | TRBV9 | TGTGCCAGCAAAGGGCGGATTGTCGCCGGGGAGCCGTTTTTT | CASKGRIVAGEPFF
TRBD1 | TRBJ1-4 | many | TRBV30 | TGTGCCTGGAGTGCGGACAGGGCAAGTGAAAAACTGTTTTTT | CAWSADRASEKLFF
. | TRBJ2-3 | . | TRBV6-5 | TGTGCCAGCAAGTTAGATATCGGCTACACAGATACGCAGTATTTT | CASKLDIGYTDTQYF
TRBD1 | TRBJ1-1 | . | TRBV29-1 | TGCAGCGTCTCTAGGGACAGGAACACTGGAGCCTTCTTT | CSVSRDRNTGAFF
. | TRBJ2-1 | few | TRBV11-3 | TGTGCCAGCAGCTTAGTATCCCTTGTGTTTGAGCAGTTCTTC | CASSLVSLVFEQFF
. | TRBJ2-7 | . | TRBV9 | TGTGCCAGCAGACCCGCCACCTACGAGCAGTACTTC | CASRPATYEQYF
TRBD1 | TRBJ1-6 | . | TRBV5-1 | TGCGCCAGCGGCTTGGGACAGGGGTTTGGGCGATCACCCCTCCACTTT | CASGLGQGFGRSPLHF
. | TRBJ1-1 | . | TRBV16 | TGTGCCAGCAGCCCTTGGGGGGGTCATGGTTACACTTTCTTT | CASSPWGGHGYTFF
TRBD1 | TRBJ2-7 | . | TRBV12-3/TRBV12-4 | TGTGCCAGCAGTTCCCAGGGACAGGCCCTCTACGAGCAGTACTTC | CASSSQGQALYEQYF
TRBD2 | TRBJ2-1 | . | TRBV10-2 | TGCGCCAGCAGTGAGTCAGCGGGGGCCGTTGAAAATTACAATGAGCAGTTCTTC | CASSESAGAVENYNEQFF
. | TRBJ2-1 | . | TRBV13 | TGTGCCAGCAGCTTATGGCCCGGGGGCGCGGGTAATGAGCAGTTCTTC | CASSLWPGGAGNEQFF
. | TRBJ1-4 | . | TRBV7-2 | TGTGCCAGCAGCCCAGCGATTGAAGAAGAACAACTACAATTT | CASSPAIEEEQLQF
TRBD1 | TRBJ2-5 | many | TRBV20-1 | TGCAGTGCTCGGACAGGACAAGAGACCCAGTACTTC | CSARTGQETQYF
. | TRBJ2-5 | once | TRBV7-2 | TGTGCCAGCAGCGTGACGGGAGACGACAAGGCCCAGCACTTC | CASSVTGDDKAQHF